This record looks at one TCR beta chain sequence and its context. This sample is part of a study of blood T cell repertoires in COVID-19. For the study at large: The cDNA or gDNA used as material had been derived from T cells, B-cell-depleted T cells, or PBMCs.

TCRdb's copy holds only in-frame clones and misses some; the assay was immunoSEQ multiplex PCR. The sample holds hundreds of thousands of clones, more than 75% seen once. Trimming removed 4 bases from V and 2 bases from J, with 20 bases in between. Germline V gives CDR1 LGHDT, CDR2 YNNKEL (reference sequence). CDR3 length: 17 amino acids. This clonotype originated in a woman in her twenties or thirties who had recovered from COVID-19. The sample comprised PBMCs or T cells enriched from blood (not recorded which). The chain recombines TRBV3-1 (or the pseudogene TRBV3-2) with TRBJ2-5; a possible D gene is TRBD2 (6 bases). CDR3 sequence: CASSPLSGREEQETQYF. CDR3 in DNA: TGTGCCAGCAGCCCCCTCAGCGGGCGCGAAGAACAAGAGACCCAGTACTTC.